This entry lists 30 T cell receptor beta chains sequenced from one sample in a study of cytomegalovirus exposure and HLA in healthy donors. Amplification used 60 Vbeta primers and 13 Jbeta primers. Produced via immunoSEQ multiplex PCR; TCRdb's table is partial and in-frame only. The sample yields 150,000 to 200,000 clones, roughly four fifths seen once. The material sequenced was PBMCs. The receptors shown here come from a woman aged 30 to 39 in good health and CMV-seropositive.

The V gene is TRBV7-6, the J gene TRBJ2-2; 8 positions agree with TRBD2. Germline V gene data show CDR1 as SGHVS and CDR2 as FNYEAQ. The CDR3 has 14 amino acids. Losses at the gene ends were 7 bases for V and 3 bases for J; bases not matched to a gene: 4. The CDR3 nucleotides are TGTGCCAGCACCCTCGGGGGGGACACCGGGGAGCTGTTTTTT. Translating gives CASTLGGDTGELFF.

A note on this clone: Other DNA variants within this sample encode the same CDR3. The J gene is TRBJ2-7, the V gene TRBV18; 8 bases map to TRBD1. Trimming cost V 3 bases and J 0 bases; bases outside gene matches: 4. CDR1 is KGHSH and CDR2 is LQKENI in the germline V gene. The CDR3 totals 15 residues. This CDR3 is CASSPRQGLSYEQYF. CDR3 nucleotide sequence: TGTGCCAGCTCACCCCGACAGGGGCTCTCCTACGAGCAGTACTTC.

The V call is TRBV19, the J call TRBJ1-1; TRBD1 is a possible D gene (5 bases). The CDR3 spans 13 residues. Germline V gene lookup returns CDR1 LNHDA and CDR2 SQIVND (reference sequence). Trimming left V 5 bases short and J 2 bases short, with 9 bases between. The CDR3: CASSETVNTEAFF. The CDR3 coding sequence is TGTGCCAGTAGTGAGACAGTTAACACTGAAGCTTTCTTT. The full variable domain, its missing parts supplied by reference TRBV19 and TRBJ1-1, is DGGITQSPKYLFRKEGQNVTLSCEQNLNHDAMYWYRQDPGQGLRLIYYSQIVNDFQKGDIAEGYSVSREKKESFPLTVTSAQKNPTAFYLCASSETVNTEAFFGQGTRLTVV.

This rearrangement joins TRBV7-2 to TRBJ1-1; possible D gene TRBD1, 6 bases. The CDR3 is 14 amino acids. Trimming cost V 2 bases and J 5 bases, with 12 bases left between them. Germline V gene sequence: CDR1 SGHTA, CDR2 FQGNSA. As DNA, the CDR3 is TGTGCCAGCAGCTTATCCGGGGGGGCGACTGAAGCTTTCTTT. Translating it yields CASSLSGGATEAFF.

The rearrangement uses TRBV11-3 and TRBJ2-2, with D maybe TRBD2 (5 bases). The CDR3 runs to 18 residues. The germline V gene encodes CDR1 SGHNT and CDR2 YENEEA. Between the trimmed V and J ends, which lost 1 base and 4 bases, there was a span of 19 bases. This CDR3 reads CASSLVIGSRGSTGELFF. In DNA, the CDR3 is TGTGCCAGCAGCTTAGTCATTGGGTCGCGAGGGAGCACCGGGGAGCTGTTTTTT.

The CDR3 protein is CASSQDWGQGLTGELFF. In DNA, the CDR3 is TGCGCCAGCAGCCAAGACTGGGGACAGGGTCTCACCGGGGAGCTGTTTTTT. This chain links TRBV4-3 with TRBJ2-2, with 9 bases that match TRBD1. From germline, CDR1 is LGHNA and CDR2 YSLEER. The ends lost 0 bases at V and 4 bases at J; junction bases unmatched: 6. The length of the CDR3 is 17 residues.

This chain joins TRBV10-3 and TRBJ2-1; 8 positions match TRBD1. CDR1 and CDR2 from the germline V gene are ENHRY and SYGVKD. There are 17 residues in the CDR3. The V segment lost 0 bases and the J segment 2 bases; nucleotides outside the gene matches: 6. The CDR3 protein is CAISESQDRVTYNEQFF. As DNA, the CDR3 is TGTGCCATCAGTGAGTCTCAGGACAGGGTTACCTACAATGAGCAGTTCTTC.

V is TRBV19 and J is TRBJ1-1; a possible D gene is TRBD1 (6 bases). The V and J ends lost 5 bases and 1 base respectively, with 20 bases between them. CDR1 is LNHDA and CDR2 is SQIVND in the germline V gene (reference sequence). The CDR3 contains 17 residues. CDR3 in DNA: TGTGCCAGTAGTCCAAATCCGGGACACACAACGAACACTGAAGCTTTCTTT. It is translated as CASSPNPGHTTNTEAFF.

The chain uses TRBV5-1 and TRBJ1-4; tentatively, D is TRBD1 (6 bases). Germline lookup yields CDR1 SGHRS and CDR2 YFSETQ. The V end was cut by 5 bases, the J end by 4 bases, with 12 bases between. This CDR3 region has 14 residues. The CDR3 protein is CASRNGQLNEKLFF. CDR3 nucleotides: TGCGCCAGCAGGAACGGACAGCTTAATGAAAAACTGTTTTTT.

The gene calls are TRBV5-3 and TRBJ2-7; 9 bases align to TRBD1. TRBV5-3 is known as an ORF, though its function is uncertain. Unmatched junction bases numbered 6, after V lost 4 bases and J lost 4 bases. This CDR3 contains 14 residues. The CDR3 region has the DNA TGTGCCAGAAGCCCGGGGGACAGGGAATACGAGCAGTACTTC. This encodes CARSPGDREYEQYF.

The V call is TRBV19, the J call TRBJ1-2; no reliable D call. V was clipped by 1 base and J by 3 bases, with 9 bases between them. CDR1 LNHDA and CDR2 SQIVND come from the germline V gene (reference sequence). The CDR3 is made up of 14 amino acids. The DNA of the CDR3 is TGTGCCAGTAGTATAGTCTTCGGAGACTATGGCTACACCTTC. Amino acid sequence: CASSIVFGDYGYTF.

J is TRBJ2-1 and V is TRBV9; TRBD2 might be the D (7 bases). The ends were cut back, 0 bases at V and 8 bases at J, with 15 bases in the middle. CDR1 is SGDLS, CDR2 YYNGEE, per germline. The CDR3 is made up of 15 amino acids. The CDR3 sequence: CASSVEGGTPDEQFF. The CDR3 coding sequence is TGTGCCAGCAGCGTAGAGGGGGGGACTCCGGATGAGCAGTTCTTC.

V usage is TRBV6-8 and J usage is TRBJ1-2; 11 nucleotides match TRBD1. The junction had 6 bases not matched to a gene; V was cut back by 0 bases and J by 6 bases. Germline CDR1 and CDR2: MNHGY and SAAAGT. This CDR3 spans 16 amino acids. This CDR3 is CASSYSRTGGGNGYTF. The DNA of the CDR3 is TGTGCCAGCAGTTACTCGAGGACAGGGGGCGGGAATGGCTACACCTTC.

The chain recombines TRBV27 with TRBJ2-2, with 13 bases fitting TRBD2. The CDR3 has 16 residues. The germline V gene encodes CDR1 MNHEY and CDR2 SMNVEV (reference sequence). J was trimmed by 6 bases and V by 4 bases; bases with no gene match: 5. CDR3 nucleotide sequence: TGTGCCAGCAGTTCCACTAGCGGGGGGGCCCCCGGGGAGCTGTTTTTT. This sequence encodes CASSSTSGGAPGELFF.

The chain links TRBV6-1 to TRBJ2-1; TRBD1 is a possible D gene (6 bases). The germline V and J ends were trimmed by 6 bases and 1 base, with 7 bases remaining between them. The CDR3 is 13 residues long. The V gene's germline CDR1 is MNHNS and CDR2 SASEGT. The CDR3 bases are TGTGCCAGCAGCGGGACATCCTACAATGAGCAGTTCTTC. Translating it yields CASSGTSYNEQFF.

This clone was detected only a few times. CDR3 residues: CASSLLSSNTGELFF. The CDR3 DNA is TGTGCCAGCAGCTTACTCAGTTCCAACACCGGGGAGCTGTTTTTT. The gene calls are TRBV7-9 and TRBJ2-2; no clear D. V was pared by 2 bases and J by 2 bases, with 9 bases between. CDR3 length equals 15 residues. Germline V gives CDR1 SEHNR, CDR2 FQNEAQ (reference sequence).

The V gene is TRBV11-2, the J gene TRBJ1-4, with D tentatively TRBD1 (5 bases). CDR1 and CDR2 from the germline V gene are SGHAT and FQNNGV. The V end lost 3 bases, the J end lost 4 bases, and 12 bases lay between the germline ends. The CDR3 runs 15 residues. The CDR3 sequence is CASSFDRNVNEKLFF. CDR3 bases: TGTGCCAGCAGCTTCGACAGAAATGTTAATGAAAAACTGTTTTTT. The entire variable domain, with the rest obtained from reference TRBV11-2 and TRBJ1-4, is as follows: EAGVAQSPRYKIIEKRQSVAFWCNPISGHATLYWYQQILGQGPKLLIQFQNNGVVDDSQLPKDRFSAERLKGVDSTLKIQPAKLEDSAVYLCASSFDRNVNEKLFFGSGTQLSVL.

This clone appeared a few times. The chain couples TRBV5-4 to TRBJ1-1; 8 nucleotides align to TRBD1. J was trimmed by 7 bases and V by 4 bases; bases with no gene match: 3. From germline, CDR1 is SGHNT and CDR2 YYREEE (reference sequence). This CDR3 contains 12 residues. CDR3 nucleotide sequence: TGTGCCAGCAGCGTAGACAGGGGTGAAGCTTTCTTT. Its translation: CASSVDRGEAFF.

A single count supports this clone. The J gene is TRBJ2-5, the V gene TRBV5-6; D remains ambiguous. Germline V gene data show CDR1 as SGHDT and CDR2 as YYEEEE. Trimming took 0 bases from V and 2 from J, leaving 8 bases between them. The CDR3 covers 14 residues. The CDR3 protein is CASSLVQIQETQYF. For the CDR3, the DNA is TGTGCCAGCAGCTTGGTACAGATACAAGAGACCCAGTACTTC.

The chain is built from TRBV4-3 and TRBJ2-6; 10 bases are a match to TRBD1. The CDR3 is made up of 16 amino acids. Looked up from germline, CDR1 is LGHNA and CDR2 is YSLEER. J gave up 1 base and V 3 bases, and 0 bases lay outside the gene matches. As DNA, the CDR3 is TGCGCCAGCAGCCAGGGACAGGGGTCTGGGGCCAACGTCCTGACTTTC. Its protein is CASSQGQGSGANVLTF.

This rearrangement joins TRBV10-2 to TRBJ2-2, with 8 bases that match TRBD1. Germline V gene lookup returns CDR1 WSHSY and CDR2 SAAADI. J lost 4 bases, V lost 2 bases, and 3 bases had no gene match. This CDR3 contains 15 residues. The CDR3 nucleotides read TGCGCCAGCAGTGAGCCGGGACAGGTCACCGGGGAGCTGTTTTTT. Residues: CASSEPGQVTGELFF.

The CDR3 region is CASSDLGGGYNEQFF. The CDR3 DNA follows: TGTGCCAGCAGTGATTTGGGGGGAGGCTACAATGAGCAGTTCTTC. The V gene is TRBV2, the J gene TRBJ2-1, with D possibly TRBD2 on 6 matching bases. From germline, CDR1 is SNHLY and CDR2 FYNNEI. Deletions cut 3 bases from V and 3 bases from J, with 12 bases between. The CDR3 totals 15 residues.

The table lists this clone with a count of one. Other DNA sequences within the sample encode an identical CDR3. This CDR3 reads CASSLEGYGYTF. The CDR3, as DNA: TGTGCCAGCAGTTTGGAGGGCTATGGCTACACCTTC. The rearrangement joins TRBV28 to TRBJ1-2; D unclear. The V end was cut by 3 bases, the J end by 4 bases, with 6 bases between. Germline CDR1 reads MDHEN; CDR2 reads SYDVKM. This CDR3 region has 12 residues.

CDR3 in DNA: TGTGCCAGCAGCTCAGACTGGGGACACAACTATGGCTACACCTTC. Translation: CASSSDWGHNYGYTF. The chain uses TRBV27 and TRBJ1-2; weak D call: TRBD1 (6 bases). The CDR3 loop spans 15 amino acids. Germline CDR1 reads MNHEY; CDR2 reads SMNVEV (reference sequence). Trimming cost V 6 bases and J 2 bases, with 16 bases left between them.

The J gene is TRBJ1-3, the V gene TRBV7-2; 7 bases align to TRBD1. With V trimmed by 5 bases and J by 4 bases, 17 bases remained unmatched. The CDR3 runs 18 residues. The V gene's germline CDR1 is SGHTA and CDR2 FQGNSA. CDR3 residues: CASSPNALWTGLGNTIYF. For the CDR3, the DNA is TGTGCCAGCAGCCCTAACGCCCTTTGGACAGGCTTAGGAAACACCATATATTTT.

The DNA for the CDR3 is TGTGCCAGCAGCACGCCGGGATCGGGGGGGAAGACCCAGTACTTC. Residues: CASSTPGSGGKTQYF. The genes are TRBV6-6 and TRBJ2-5; TRBD2 agrees at 8 bases. Germline CDR1 reads MNHNY; CDR2 reads SVGAGI (reference sequence). This CDR3 has 15 amino acids. V lost 6 bases to trimming and J lost 6 bases; unmatched junction nucleotides: 12.

CDR3 DNA: TGTGCCACCAGCAGAGATAGGAACACCGGGAATCCCCAGTACTTC. This codes for CATSRDRNTGNPQYF. The gene calls are TRBV15 and TRBJ2-5; a possible D gene is TRBD2 (5 bases). Germline loops: CDR1 LNHNV, CDR2 YYDKDF (reference sequence). V was clipped by 0 bases and J by 9 bases, with 17 bases between them. There are 15 residues in the CDR3.

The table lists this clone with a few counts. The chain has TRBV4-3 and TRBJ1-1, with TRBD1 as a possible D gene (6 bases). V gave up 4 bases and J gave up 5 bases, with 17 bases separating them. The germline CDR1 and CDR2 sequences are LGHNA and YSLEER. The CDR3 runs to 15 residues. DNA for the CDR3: TGCGCCAGCAGCCTCATCTTACAGGGTGAAACTGAAGCTTTCTTT. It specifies CASSLILQGETEAFF.

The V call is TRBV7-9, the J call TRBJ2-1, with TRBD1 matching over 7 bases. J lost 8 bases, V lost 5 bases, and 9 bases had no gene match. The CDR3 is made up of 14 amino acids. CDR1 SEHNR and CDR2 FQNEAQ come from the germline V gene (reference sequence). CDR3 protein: CASSLRQGSDEQFF. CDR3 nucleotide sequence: TGTGCCAGCAGCCTCCGACAGGGATCGGATGAGCAGTTCTTC.

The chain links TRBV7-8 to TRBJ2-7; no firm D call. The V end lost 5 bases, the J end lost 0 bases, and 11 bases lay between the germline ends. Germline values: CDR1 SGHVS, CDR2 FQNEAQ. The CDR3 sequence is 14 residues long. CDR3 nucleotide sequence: TGTGCCAGCAGCGGGCTTAAGAGCTCCTACGAGCAGTACTTC. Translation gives CASSGLKSSYEQYF.